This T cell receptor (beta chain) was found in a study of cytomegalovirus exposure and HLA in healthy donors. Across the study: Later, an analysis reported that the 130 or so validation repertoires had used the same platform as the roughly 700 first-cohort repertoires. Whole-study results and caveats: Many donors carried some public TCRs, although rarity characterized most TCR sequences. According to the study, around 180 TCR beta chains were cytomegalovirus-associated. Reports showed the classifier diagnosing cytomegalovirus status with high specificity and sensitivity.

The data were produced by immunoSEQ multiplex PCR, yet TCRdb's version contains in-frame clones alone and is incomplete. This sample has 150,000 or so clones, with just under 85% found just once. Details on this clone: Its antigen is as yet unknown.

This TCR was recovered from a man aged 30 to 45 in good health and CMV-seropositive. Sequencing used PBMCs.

In DNA, the CDR3 is TGTGCCAGCAGTTACTCGAGTCGACAGGGTAGAGCTTTCTTT. This gives the protein CASSYSSRQGRAFF. This sequence joins TRBV6-5 and TRBJ1-1, with 7 nucleotides matching TRBD1. The germline CDR1 and CDR2 sequences are MNHEY and SVGAGI. The CDR3 spans 14 residues. V gave up 0 bases and J gave up 10 bases; unmatched junction bases: 8.